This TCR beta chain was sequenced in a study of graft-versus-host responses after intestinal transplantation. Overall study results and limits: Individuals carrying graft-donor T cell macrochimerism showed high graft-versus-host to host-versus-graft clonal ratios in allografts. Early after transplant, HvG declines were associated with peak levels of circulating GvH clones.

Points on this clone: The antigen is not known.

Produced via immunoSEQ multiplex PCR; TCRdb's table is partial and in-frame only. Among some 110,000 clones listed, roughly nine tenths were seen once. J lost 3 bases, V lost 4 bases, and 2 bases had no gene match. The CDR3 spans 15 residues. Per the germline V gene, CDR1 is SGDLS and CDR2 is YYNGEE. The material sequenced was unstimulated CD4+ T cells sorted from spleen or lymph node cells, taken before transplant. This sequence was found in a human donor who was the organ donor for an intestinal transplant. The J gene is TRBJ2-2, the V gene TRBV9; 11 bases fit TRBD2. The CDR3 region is CASSFSGRDTGELFF. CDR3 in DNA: TGTGCCAGCAGCTTTAGCGGGAGGGACACCGGGGAGCTGTTTTTT.